This T cell receptor (beta chain) is from a study of blood T cell repertoires in COVID-19. From germline, CDR1 is LGHNA and CDR2 YNFKEQ. With 3 bases clipped from V and 5 bases from J, the junction kept 3 bases outside the gene matches. This CDR3 contains 13 residues. In the original workflow: Nucleated cell number was recorded as an estimate derived from reference gene primer amplification. Libraries were prepared by immunoSEQ multiplex PCR; TCRdb keeps only in-frame clonotypes and omits some of them. The V and J calls and clone size come from that table; D and trimming were worked out from the DNA. The table shows 150,000 to 200,000 clones, with about 87% occurring only once. This clone showed up just a few times.

V and J are TRBV4-2 and TRBJ2-5, with 7 bases fitting TRBD1. The TCR was taken from a man in his forties with active or convalescent COVID-19. What was sequenced was peripheral blood. CDR3 in DNA: TGTGCCAGCAGCCAGGACAGGATGGAGACCCAGTACTTC. Its translation is CASSQDRMETQYF.